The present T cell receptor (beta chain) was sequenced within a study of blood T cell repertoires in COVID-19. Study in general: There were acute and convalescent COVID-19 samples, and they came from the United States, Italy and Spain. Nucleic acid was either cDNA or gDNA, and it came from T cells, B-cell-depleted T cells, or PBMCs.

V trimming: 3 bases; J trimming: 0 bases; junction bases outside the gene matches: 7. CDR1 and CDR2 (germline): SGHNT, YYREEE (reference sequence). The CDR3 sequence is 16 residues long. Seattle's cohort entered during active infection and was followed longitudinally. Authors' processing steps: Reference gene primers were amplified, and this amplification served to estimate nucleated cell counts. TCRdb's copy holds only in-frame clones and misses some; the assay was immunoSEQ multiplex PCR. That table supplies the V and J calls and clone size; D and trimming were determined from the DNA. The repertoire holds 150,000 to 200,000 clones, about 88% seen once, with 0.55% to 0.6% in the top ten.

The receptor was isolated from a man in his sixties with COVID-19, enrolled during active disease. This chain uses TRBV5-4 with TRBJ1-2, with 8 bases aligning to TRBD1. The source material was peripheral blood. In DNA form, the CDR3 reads TGTGCCAGCAGCTCGGCTCGACAGGGGACTAACTATGGCTACACCTTC. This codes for CASSSARQGTNYGYTF.